Sequencing of this T cell receptor beta chain was carried out in a study of CD8+ T cells in alopecia areata. Study outcomes and limitations: There were also resident alphabeta T cells of normal skin sequenced in scalp samples. TCR sharing across patients was less clear than in mice, possibly HLA-related. Elevated clonality characterized lesional scalp relative to normal scalp, particularly in alopecia totalis/universalis.

Treatment given: oral pan-JAK inhibitor, 5-10 mg twice daily. Germline V gene sequence: CDR1 GTSNPN, CDR2 SVGIG (reference sequence). This CDR3 has 17 residues. Between the trimmed V and J ends, which lost 1 base and 1 base, there was a span of 19 bases. Concerning this clone: No antigen is known for it.

Extracted RNA was reverse transcribed into cDNA, the sequencing template. The data were produced by immunoSEQ multiplex PCR, yet TCRdb's version contains in-frame clones alone and is incomplete. The repertoire holds around 86,000 clones, with about 71% as singletons. The starting material was CD8+ T cells sorted from blood, obtained at week 44, from a patient treated with tofacitinib. This receptor was identified in a human donor with alopecia areata. The chain uses TRBV30 and TRBJ1-1, with D unresolved. The CDR3 DNA reads TGTGCCTGGAGTGACGAACGGAGACGGGCCCGGAACACTGAAGCTTTCTTT. It codes for CAWSDERRRARNTEAFF.